This is a list of T cell receptor beta chains from one sample in a study of technical replicates of blood from several donors. Data came from immunoSEQ multiplex PCR; TCRdb stores just in-frame clones and leaves some out. Seen here are some 63,000 clones, approximately 87% observed once, and the top ten hold approximately 4.7%. Source material: PBMCs. The receptors shown here come from a human donor in good health. Some clones in this sample may be carry-over from other donors' samples. Each CDR3 is given with its conserved first and last residue. The D gene is left open where the match is weak. Only some rows state a clone size, as once, few, many or a class for expanded clones.

few	.	TRBV5-1	TRBJ1-1	CASREGVKGEAFF	TGCGCCAGCAGAGAGGGGGTTAAAGGTGAAGCTTTCTTT
.	.	TRBV6-6	TRBJ1-1	CASSQRDTNTEAFF	TGTGCCAGCAGTCAGCGGGACACGAACACTGAAGCTTTCTTT
.	.	TRBV6-1	TRBJ2-3	CASSPSTDTQYF	TGTGCCAGCAGTCCTAGCACAGATACGCAGTATTTT
.	TRBD2	TRBV6-5	TRBJ2-1	CASSLAGYNEQFF	TGTGCCAGCAGTCTAGCGGGATACAATGAGCAGTTCTTC
.	.	TRBV6-4	TRBJ2-3	CASSHPGLSTDTQYF	TGTGCCAGCAGTCACCCGGGACTCTCAACAGATACGCAGTATTTT
.	TRBD2	TRBV7-2	TRBJ2-6	CASSLVGASGSSGANVLTF	TGTGCCAGCAGCTTAGTAGGCGCTAGCGGGAGCTCTGGGGCCAACGTCCTGACTTTC
.	.	TRBV7-8	TRBJ2-7	CASNYLGGAYEQYF	TGTGCCAGCAACTACCTTGGCGGGGCGTACGAGCAGTACTTC
.	TRBD1	TRBV2	TRBJ1-3	CASSGGQSNTIYF	TGTGCCAGCAGTGGGGGACAGTCCAACACCATATATTTT
.	TRBD2	TRBV15	TRBJ2-1	CATSRDLAGGYNEQFF	TGTGCCACCAGCAGAGACCTAGCGGGGGGCTACAATGAGCAGTTCTTC
.	TRBD2	TRBV19	TRBJ2-2	CASSIQGTRLTGELFF	TGTGCCAGTAGTATCCAAGGGACTAGGCTCACCGGGGAGCTGTTTTTT
.	.	TRBV5-1	TRBJ2-3	CASSLGSRDTQYF	TGCGCCAGCAGCTTGGGGTCCAGAGATACGCAGTATTTT
few	.	TRBV13	TRBJ1-4	CASSLRGADEKLFF	TGTGCCAGCAGCTTACGGGGAGCGGATGAAAAACTGTTTTTT
.	TRBD2	TRBV7-6	TRBJ2-5	CASSLGGSGGVETQYF	TGTGCCAGCAGCTTAGGGGGTAGCGGGGGCGTAGAGACCCAGTACTTC
.	.	TRBV4-2	TRBJ2-7	CASSQDYPGAYEQYF	TGTGCCAGCAGCCAAGATTATCCGGGAGCCTACGAGCAGTACTTC
.	TRBD1	TRBV5-4	TRBJ1-5	CASSLQGSNQPQHF	TGTGCCAGCAGCTTACAGGGGAGCAATCAGCCCCAGCATTTT
.	TRBD2	TRBV6-1	TRBJ2-3	CATKLAGVTDTQYF	TGTGCCACCAAACTAGCGGGGGTCACAGATACGCAGTATTTT
.	.	TRBV4-3	TRBJ2-3	CASSQRLPSTDTQYF	TGCGCCAGCAGCCAACGGCTACCTAGTACAGATACGCAGTATTTT
.	.	TRBV27	TRBJ2-3	CASRLMTVGGGTQYF	TGTGCCAGCAGACTTATGACAGTCGGGGGAGGTACGCAGTATTTT
.	.	TRBV2	TRBJ1-2	CASNLGQLYGYTF	TGTGCCAGCAACCTAGGACAGCTCTATGGCTACACCTTC
.	.	TRBV18	TRBJ2-1	CASSPSVNEQFF	TGTGCCAGCTCACCTTCGGTCAATGAGCAGTTCTTC
.	TRBD1	TRBV10-3	TRBJ2-7	CAMFQQGALYEQYF	TGTGCCATGTTCCAACAGGGGGCGCTTTACGAGCAGTACTTC
few	.	TRBV5-1	TRBJ1-1	CASRPDSNTEAFF	TGCGCCAGCAGACCGGACAGCAACACTGAAGCTTTCTTT
.	.	TRBV11-1	TRBJ1-3	CASSAGPGNTIYF	TGTGCCAGCAGCGCGGGGCCTGGAAACACCATATATTTT
.	.	TRBV6-1	TRBJ2-3	CASQGRVGHSDTQYF	TGTGCCAGCCAAGGGCGGGTTGGGCATTCAGATACGCAGTATTTT
few	.	TRBV6-6	TRBJ2-2	CASTGWRGTGELFF	TGTGCCAGCACTGGGTGGCGCGGCACCGGGGAGCTGTTTTTT
.	TRBD1	TRBV7-2	TRBJ1-1	CASSIQGGNTEAFF	TGTGCCAGCAGCATACAGGGGGGGAACACTGAAGCTTTCTTT
once	.	TRBV7-3	TRBJ2-3	CASSRFDGGHTDTQYF	TGTGCCAGCAGCCGCTTTGACGGGGGGCACACAGATACGCAGTATTTT
once	TRBD1	TRBV2	TRBJ1-3	CASRGTAGNTIYF	TGTGCCAGCAGAGGGACAGCAGGAAACACCATATATTTT
.	TRBD2	TRBV4-3	TRBJ2-2	CASSQVGGEGTGELFF	TGCGCCAGCAGCCAAGTTGGAGGGGAGGGCACCGGGGAGCTGTTTTTT
.	.	TRBV4-1	TRBJ1-4	CASSQRGGTNEKLFF	TGCGCCAGCAGCCAACGGGGGGGAACTAATGAAAAACTGTTTTTT
few	TRBD1	TRBV28	TRBJ1-1	CASSRQGLGTEAFF	TGTGCCAGCAGTCGACAGGGGTTAGGCACTGAAGCTTTCTTT
.	TRBD1	TRBV5-1	TRBJ1-6	CASSLAGQGYGYNSPLHF	TGCGCCAGCAGCTTGGCAGGACAGGGATATGGGTATAATTCACCCCTCCACTTT
.	.	TRBV2	TRBJ2-1	CASSVLLARNEQFF	TGTGCCAGCAGTGTTTTACTAGCTCGCAATGAGCAGTTCTTC
.	TRBD2	TRBV19	TRBJ2-3	CATTGAAGGSLPNTQYF	TGTGCCACCACGGGCGCTGCGGGGGGGTCCCTTCCAAATACGCAGTATTTT
.	TRBD1	TRBV4-1	TRBJ1-1	CASSRGGTGTGTEAFF	TGCGCCAGCAGCCGAGGGGGGACCGGGACAGGGACTGAAGCTTTCTTT